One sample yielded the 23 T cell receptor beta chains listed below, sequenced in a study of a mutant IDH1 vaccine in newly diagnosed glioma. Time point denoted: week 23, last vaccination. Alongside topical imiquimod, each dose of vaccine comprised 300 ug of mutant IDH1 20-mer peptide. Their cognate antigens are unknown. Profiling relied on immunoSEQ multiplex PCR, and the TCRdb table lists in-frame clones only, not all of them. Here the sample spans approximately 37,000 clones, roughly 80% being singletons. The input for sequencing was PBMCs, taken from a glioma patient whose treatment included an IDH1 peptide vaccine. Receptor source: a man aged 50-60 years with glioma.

CDR3 nucleotide sequence: TGTGCCAGCGTTATAGCAGATACGCAGTATTTT. Translation: CASVIADTQYF. The chain uses TRBV25-1 and TRBJ2-3; D is unclear. Deletions cut 8 bases from V and 4 bases from J, with 7 bases between. The CDR3 contains 11 residues. Germline V lookup: CDR1 MGHDK, CDR2 SYGVNS.

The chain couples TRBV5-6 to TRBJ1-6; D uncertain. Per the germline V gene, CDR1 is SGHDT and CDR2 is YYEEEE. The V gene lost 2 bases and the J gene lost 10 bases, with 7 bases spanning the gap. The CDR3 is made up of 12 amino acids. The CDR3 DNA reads TGTGCCAGCAGCTTCGAGTCCTCACCCCTCCACTTT. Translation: CASSFESSPLHF.

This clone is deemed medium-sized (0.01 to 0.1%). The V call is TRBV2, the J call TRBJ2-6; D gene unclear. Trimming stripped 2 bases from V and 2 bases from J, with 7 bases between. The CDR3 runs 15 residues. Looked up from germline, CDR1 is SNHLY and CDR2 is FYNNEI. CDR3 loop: CASSEMAAGANVLTF. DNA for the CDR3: TGTGCCAGCAGTGAAATGGCCGCTGGGGCCAACGTCCTGACTTTC.

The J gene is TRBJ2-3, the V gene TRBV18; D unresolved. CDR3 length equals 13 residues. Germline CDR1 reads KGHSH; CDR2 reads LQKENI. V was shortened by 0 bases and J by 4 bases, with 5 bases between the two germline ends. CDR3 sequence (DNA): TGTGCCAGCTCACCACCAAGCGCAGATACGCAGTATTTT. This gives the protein CASSPPSADTQYF.

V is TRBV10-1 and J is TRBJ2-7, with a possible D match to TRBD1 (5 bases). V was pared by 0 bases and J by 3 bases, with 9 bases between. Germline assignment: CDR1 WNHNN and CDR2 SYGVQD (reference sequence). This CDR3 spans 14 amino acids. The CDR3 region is CASSESGHGYEQYF. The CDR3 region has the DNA TGCGCCAGCAGTGAGTCCGGACACGGCTACGAGCAGTACTTC.

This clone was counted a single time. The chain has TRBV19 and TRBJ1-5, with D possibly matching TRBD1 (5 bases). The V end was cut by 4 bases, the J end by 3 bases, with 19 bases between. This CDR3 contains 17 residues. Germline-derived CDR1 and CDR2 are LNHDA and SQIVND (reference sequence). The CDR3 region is CASSKIPGGMTNQPQHF. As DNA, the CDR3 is TGTGCCAGTAGTAAGATCCCCGGGGGTATGACCAATCAGCCCCAGCATTTT.

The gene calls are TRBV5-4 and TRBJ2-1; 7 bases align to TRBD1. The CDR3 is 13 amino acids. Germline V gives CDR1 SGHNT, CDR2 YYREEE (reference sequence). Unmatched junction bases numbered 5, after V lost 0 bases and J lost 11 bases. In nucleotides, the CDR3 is TGTGCCAGCAGCTTGGGGGACAGAGCTAAGCAGTTCTTC. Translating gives CASSLGDRAKQFF.

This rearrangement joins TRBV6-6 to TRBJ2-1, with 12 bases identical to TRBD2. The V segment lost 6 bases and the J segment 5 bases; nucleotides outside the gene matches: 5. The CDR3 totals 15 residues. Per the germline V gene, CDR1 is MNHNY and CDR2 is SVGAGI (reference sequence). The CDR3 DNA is TGTGCCAGCAGACAGACTAGCGGGGGCCACAATGAGCAGTTCTTC. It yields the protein CASRQTSGGHNEQFF.

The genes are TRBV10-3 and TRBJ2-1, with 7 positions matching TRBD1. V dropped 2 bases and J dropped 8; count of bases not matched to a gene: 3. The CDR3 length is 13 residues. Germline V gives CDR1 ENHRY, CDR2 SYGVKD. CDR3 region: CAISERGHDEQFF. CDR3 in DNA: TGTGCCATCAGTGAGAGGGGGCATGATGAGCAGTTCTTC.

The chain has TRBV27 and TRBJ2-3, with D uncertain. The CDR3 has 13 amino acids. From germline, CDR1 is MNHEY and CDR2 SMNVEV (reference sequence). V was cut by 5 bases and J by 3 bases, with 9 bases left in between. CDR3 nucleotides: TGTGCCAGCAGTCCTTTAGGGACAGATACGCAGTATTTT. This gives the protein CASSPLGTDTQYF.

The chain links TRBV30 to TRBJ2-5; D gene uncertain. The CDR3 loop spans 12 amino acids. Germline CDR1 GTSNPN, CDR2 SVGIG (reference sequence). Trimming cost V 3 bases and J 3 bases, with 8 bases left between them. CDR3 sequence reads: CAWSPTEETQYF. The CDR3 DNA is TGTGCCTGGAGCCCGACGGAAGAGACCCAGTACTTC.

The CDR3 DNA sequence: TGTGCCAGTGCGACAGGGGCCCCTTCTAACTATGGCTACACCTTC. Protein product: CASATGAPSNYGYTF. This sequence joins TRBV19 and TRBJ1-2; 8 nucleotides agree with TRBD1. Germline values: CDR1 LNHDA, CDR2 SQIVND (reference sequence). V was pared by 8 bases and J by 0 bases, with 8 bases of the junction left unmatched. The CDR3 is made up of 15 amino acids.

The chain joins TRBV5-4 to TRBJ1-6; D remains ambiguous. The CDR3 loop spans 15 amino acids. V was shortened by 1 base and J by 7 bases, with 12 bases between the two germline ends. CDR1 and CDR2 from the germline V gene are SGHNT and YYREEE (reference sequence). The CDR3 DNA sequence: TGTGCCAGCAGCTTGCCCGGGGAGAACAATTCACCCCTCCACTTT. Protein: CASSLPGENNSPLHF. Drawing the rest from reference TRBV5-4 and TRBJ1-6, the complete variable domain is ETGVTQSPTHLIKTRGQQVTLRCSSQSGHNTVSWYQQALGQGPQFIFQYYREEENGRGNFPPRFSGLQFPNYSSELNVNALELDDSALYLCASSLPGENNSPLHFGNGTRLTVT.

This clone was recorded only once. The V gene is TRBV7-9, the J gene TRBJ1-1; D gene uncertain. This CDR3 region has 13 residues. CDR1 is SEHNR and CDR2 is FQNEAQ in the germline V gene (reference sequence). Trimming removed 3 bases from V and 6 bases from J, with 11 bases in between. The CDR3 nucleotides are TGTGCCAGCAGCTTGATGAGGGCGGCTGAAGCTTTCTTT. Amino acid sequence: CASSLMRAAEAFF. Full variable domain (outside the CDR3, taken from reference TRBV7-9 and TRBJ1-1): DTGVSQNPRHKITKRGQNVTFRCDPISEHNRLYWYRQTLGQGPEFLTYFQNEAQLEKSRLLSDRFSAERPKGSFSTLEIQRTEQGDSAMYLCASSLMRAAEAFFGQGTRLTVV.

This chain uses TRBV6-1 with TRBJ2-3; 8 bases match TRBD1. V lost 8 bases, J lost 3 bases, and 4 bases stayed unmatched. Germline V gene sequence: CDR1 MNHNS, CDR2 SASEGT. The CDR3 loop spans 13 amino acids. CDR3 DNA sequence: TGTGCCAGCGGACAGGGTTATACAGATACGCAGTATTTT. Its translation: CASGQGYTDTQYF.

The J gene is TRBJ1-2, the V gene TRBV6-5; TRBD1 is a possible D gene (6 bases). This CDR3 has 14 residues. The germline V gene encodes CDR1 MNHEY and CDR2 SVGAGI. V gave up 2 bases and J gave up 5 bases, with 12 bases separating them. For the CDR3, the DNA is TGTGCCAGCAGTTACGTGGGGGGCGGATATGGCTACACCTTC. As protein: CASSYVGGGYGYTF.

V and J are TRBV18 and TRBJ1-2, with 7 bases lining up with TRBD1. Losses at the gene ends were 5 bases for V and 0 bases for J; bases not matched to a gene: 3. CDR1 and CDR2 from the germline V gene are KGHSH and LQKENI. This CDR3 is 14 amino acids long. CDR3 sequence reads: CASSGGTANYGYTF. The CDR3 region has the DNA TGTGCCAGCTCAGGAGGGACAGCTAACTATGGCTACACCTTC.

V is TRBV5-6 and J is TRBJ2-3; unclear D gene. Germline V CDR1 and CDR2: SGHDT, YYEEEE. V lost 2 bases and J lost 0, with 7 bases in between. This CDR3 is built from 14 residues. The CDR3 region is CASSLAGSTDTQYF. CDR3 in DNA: TGTGCCAGCAGCTTAGCAGGTAGCACAGATACGCAGTATTTT.

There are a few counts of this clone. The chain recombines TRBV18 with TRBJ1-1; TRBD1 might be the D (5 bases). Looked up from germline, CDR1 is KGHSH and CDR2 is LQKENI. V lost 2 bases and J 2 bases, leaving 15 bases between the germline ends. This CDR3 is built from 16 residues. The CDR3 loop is CASSPDGGIGNTEAFF. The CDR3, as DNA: TGTGCCAGCTCACCAGATGGGGGGATAGGCAACACTGAAGCTTTCTTT.

CDR3 in amino acids: CAWSVGASGGLETQYF. CDR3 nucleotides: TGTGCCTGGAGTGTAGGGGCTAGCGGGGGCCTAGAGACCCAGTACTTC. This chain links TRBV30 with TRBJ2-5; the match to TRBD2 covers 10 bases. The V segment lost 0 bases and the J segment 4 bases; nucleotides outside the gene matches: 8. The CDR3 extends over 16 amino acids. CDR1 GTSNPN and CDR2 SVGIG come from the germline V gene (reference sequence). The complete variable domain, with remaining parts taken from reference TRBV30 and TRBJ2-5, reads SQTIHQWPATLVQPVGSPLSLECTVEGTSNPNLYWYRQAAGRGLQLLFYSVGIGQISSEVPQNLSASRPQDRQFILSSKKLLLSDSGFYLCAWSVGASGGLETQYFGPGTRLLVL.

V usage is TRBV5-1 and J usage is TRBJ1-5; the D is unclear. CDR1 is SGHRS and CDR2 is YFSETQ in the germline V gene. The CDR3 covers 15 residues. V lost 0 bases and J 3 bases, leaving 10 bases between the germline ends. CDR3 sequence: CASSLGGGNNQPQHF. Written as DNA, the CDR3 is TGCGCCAGCAGCTTGGGAGGAGGGAACAATCAGCCCCAGCATTTT.

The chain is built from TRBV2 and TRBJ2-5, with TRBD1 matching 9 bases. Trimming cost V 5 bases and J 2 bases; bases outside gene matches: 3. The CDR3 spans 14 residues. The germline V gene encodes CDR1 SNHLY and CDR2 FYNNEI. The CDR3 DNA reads TGTGCCAGCAGTTGGACAGGGGAGCAAGAGACCCAGTACTTC. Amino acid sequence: CASSWTGEQETQYF.

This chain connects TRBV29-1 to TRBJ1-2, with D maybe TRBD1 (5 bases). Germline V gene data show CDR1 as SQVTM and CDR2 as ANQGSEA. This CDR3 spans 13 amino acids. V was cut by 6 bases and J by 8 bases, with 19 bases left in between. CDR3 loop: CSVDADGTGGYTF. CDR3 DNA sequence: TGCAGCGTCGACGCTGACGGGACGGGAGGCTACACCTTC.